Below, 12 T cell receptor beta chains from the same sample are listed, as sequenced in a study of cytomegalovirus exposure and HLA in healthy donors. The study ran its PCR with 60 Vbeta and 13 Jbeta primers. Produced via immunoSEQ multiplex PCR; TCRdb's table is partial and in-frame only. This table holds some 250,000 clones, about four fifths found once. The sequenced sample was PBMCs. All receptors come from a woman in her thirties or forties in good health and CMV-seropositive.

The gene calls are TRBV30 and TRBJ2-2; 7 positions agree with TRBD2. The CDR3 sequence is 13 residues long. The ends lost 5 bases at V and 6 bases at J; junction bases unmatched: 6. CDR1 and CDR2 (germline): GTSNPN, SVGIG (reference sequence). The chain's CDR3 is CAWGGVRAGELFF. The CDR3 region has the DNA TGTGCCTGGGGGGGGGTTAGGGCCGGGGAGCTGTTTTTT.

In this sample, this clone turned up a few times. The genes are TRBV7-3 and TRBJ2-3; possible D gene TRBD2, 6 bases. Trimming left V 2 bases short and J 2 bases short, with 11 bases between. The germline gives CDR1 SGHTA, CDR2 FQGTGA. The CDR3 runs to 15 residues. DNA for the CDR3: TGTGCCAGCAGCTTAGTGGGAGGCCTCACAGATACGCAGTATTTT. Translated: CASSLVGGLTDTQYF.

This clone was observed a handful of times. The rearrangement links TRBV9 to TRBJ2-7, with 7 bases matching TRBD1. CDR1 SGDLS and CDR2 YYNGEE come from the germline V gene. Trimming removed 0 bases from V and 4 bases from J; junction bases left unmatched: 7. This CDR3 is built from 15 residues. The CDR3 DNA reads as TGTGCCAGCAGCGTAGCTCCGGGACAGCCTTACGAGCAGTACTTC. This sequence encodes CASSVAPGQPYEQYF.

V usage is TRBV9 and J usage is TRBJ2-2, with D possibly matching TRBD1 (5 bases). V gave up 4 bases and J gave up 8 bases, with 9 bases separating them. Germline values: CDR1 SGDLS, CDR2 YYNGEE. The CDR3 is 12 amino acids. The DNA of the CDR3 is TGTGCCAGCAGCCCCCAGGGTGGGGAGCTGTTTTTT. It codes for CASSPQGGELFF.

The rearrangement uses TRBV4-2 and TRBJ2-7, with 8 bases aligning to TRBD2. CDR1 LGHNA and CDR2 YNFKEQ come from the germline V gene. V lost 0 bases, J lost 3 bases, and 10 bases stayed unmatched. The CDR3 consists of 17 residues. The CDR3 protein is CASSQEGVAGLSYEQYF. CDR3 in DNA: TGTGCCAGCAGCCAAGAGGGCGTAGCGGGGTTAAGCTACGAGCAGTACTTC.

This sequence joins TRBV6-6 and TRBJ1-1; 7 nucleotides line up with TRBD1. After removal of 5 bases from V and 0 bases from J, the junction contained 3 bases not matched to a gene. Germline V gives CDR1 MNHNY, CDR2 SVGAGI (reference sequence). The CDR3 is 14 residues long. CDR3 coding DNA: TGTGCCAGCAGTACCGACAGGGTGAACACTGAAGCTTTCTTT. Protein: CASSTDRVNTEAFF.

The rearrangement joins TRBV30 to TRBJ1-5, with TRBD1 matching over 7 bases. This CDR3 contains 13 residues. The V gene's germline CDR1 is GTSNPN and CDR2 SVGIG (reference sequence). CDR3 DNA: TGTGCTTACGCCCAACAGGGGAATCAGCCCCAGCATTTT. This sequence encodes CAYAQQGNQPQHF.

V is TRBV10-3 and J is TRBJ1-2, with a tentative D call TRBD1 (5 bases). Trimming removed 0 bases from V and 7 bases from J, with 15 bases in between. The CDR3 length is 15 residues. Germline loops: CDR1 ENHRY, CDR2 SYGVKD. CDR3 bases: TGTGCCATCAGTGAGTCTAACAGGCGGAGGGGTGGCTACACCTTC. This translates into CAISESNRRRGGYTF.

V is TRBV7-2 and J is TRBJ1-2; D uncertain. V lost 4 bases, J lost 4 bases, and 13 bases lay in between. Germline V gene lookup returns CDR1 SGHTA and CDR2 FQGNSA. This CDR3 has 14 amino acids. The CDR3 sequence is CASSSLPGGYGYTF. Here the CDR3 DNA reads TGTGCCAGCAGCTCCCTCCCCGGCGGCTATGGCTACACCTTC.

In DNA, the CDR3 is TGCGCCAGCAGCCTGCGCAGGGGGAACACTGAAGCTTTCTTT. Residues: CASSLRRGNTEAFF. The rearrangement links TRBV5-1 to TRBJ1-1; D is perhaps TRBD1 (6 bases). The CDR3 loop spans 14 amino acids. Trimming cost V 4 bases and J 1 base, with 11 bases left between them. The germline V gene has CDR1 SGHRS and CDR2 YFSETQ.

This clone was seen once. The gene calls are TRBV27 and TRBJ2-5; 7 bases fit TRBD2. The trim removed 0 bases at V and 5 bases at J, leaving 3 bases unmatched. The CDR3 spans 14 residues. In germline, CDR1 is MNHEY, CDR2 SMNVEV (reference sequence). CDR3 in DNA: TGTGCCAGCAGTTTATCGTTTAGCGGGGAGACCCAGTACTTC. Protein sequence: CASSLSFSGETQYF.

This clone was picked up one time. The V and J genes are TRBV29-1 and TRBJ1-2; a weak D match, TRBD1 (6 bases). The CDR3 extends over 13 amino acids. CDR1 and CDR2 from the germline V gene are SQVTM and ANQGSEA. The V gene lost 7 bases and the J gene lost 8 bases, with 20 bases spanning the gap. CDR3 protein: CSADWGGAIGYTF. The CDR3 DNA is TGCAGCGCCGACTGGGGGGGCGCAATCGGCTACACCTTC.